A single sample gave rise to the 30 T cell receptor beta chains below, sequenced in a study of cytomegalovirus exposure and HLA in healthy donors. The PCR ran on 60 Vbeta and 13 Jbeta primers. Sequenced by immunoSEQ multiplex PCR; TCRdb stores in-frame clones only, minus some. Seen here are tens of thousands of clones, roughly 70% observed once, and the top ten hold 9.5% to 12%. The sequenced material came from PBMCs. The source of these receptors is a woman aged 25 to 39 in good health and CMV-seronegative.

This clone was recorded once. DNA for the CDR3: TGTGCCAGCAGCTTGGCGGGACAGGATAACTATGGCTACACCTTC. Protein product: CASSLAGQDNYGYTF. This chain links TRBV5-6 with TRBJ1-2; 8 bases are shared with TRBD1. The CDR3 sequence is 15 residues long. The germline CDR1 and CDR2 sequences are SGHDT and YYEEEE. Trimming removed 0 bases from V and 1 base from J; junction bases left unmatched: 2.

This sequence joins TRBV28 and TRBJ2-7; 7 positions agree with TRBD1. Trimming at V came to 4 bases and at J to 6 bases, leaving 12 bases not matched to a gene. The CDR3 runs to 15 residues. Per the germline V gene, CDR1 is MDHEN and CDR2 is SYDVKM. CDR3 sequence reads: CASSSPGQVGREQYF. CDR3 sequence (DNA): TGTGCCAGCAGTTCCCCCGGACAGGTCGGTCGCGAGCAGTACTTC. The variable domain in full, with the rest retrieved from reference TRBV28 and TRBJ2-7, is DVKVTQSSRYLVKRTGEKVFLECVQDMDHENMFWYRQDPGLGLRLIYFSYDVKMKEKGDIPEGYSVSREKKERFSLILESASTNQTSMYLCASSSPGQVGREQYFGPGTRLTVT.

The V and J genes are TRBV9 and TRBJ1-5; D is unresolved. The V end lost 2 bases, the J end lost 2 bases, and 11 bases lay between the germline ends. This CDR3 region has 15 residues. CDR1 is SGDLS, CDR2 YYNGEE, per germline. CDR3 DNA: TGTGCCAGCAGCGTCATGGACGGGGGCAATCAGCCCCAGCATTTT. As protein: CASSVMDGGNQPQHF.

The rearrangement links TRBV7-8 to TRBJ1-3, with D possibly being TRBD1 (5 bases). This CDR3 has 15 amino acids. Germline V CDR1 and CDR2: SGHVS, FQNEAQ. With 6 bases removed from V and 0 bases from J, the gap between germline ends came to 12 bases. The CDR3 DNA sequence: TGTGCCAGCAGGCAAGGGGTTTCCTCTGGAAACACCATATATTTT. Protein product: CASRQGVSSGNTIYF.

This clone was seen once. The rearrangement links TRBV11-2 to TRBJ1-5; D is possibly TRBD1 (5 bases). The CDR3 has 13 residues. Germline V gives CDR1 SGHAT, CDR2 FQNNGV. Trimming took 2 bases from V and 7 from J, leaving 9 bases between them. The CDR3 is CASSLSEGQPQHF. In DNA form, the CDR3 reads TGTGCCAGCAGCTTATCGGAGGGGCAGCCCCAGCATTTT.

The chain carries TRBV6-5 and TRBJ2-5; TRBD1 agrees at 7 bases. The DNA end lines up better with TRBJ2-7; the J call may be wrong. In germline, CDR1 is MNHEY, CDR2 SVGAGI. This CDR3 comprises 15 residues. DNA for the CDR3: TGTGCCAGCAGCCGAAGGGGACAGTTCTCCTACGAGCAGTACTTC. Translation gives CASSRRGQFSYEQYF.

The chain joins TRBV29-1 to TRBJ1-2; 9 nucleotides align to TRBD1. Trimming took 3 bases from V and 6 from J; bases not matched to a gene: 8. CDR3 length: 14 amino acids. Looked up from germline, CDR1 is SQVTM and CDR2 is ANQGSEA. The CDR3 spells CSVDWGQGGHGYTF. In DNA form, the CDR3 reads TGCAGCGTTGATTGGGGACAGGGAGGTCATGGCTACACCTTC.

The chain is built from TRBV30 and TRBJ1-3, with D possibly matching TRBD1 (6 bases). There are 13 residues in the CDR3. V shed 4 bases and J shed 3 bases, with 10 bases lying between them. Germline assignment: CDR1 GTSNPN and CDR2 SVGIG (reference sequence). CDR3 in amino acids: CAWTRGGGNTIYF. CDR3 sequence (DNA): TGTGCCTGGACCAGGGGCGGTGGAAACACCATATATTTT.

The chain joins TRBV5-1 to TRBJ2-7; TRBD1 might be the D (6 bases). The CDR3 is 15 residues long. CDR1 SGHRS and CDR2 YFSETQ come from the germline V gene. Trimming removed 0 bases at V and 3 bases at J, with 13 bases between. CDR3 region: CASSLGQDFVYEQYF. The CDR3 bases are TGCGCCAGCAGCTTGGGACAGGATTTTGTCTACGAGCAGTACTTC.

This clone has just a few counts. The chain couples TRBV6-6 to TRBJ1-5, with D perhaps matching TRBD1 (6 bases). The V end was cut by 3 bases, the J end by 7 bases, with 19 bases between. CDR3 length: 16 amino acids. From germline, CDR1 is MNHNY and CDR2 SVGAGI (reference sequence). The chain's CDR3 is CASSYGQSTGRQPQHF. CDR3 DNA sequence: TGTGCCAGCAGTTATGGACAGTCGACGGGGAGACAGCCCCAGCATTTT.

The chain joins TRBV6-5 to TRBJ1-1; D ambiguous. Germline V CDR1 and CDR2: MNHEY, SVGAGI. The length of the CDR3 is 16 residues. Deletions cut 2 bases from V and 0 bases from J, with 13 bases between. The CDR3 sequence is CASSYGAIRMNTEAFF. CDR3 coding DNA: TGTGCCAGCAGTTACGGAGCCATCAGAATGAACACTGAAGCTTTCTTT.

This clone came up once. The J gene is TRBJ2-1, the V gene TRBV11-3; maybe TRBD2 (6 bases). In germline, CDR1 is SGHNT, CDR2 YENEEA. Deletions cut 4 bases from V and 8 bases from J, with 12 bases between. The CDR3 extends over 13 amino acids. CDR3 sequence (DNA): TGTGCCAGCAGCTCCTGGGGCGGGGATGAGCAGTTCTTC. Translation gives CASSSWGGDEQFF.

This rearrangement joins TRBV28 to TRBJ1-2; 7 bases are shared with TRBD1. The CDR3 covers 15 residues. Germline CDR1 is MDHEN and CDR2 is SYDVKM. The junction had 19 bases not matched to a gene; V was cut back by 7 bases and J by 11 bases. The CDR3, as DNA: TGTGCCAGCAACTCTGCTGCCCGACAGGGAAAGACATACACCTTC. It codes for CASNSAARQGKTYTF.

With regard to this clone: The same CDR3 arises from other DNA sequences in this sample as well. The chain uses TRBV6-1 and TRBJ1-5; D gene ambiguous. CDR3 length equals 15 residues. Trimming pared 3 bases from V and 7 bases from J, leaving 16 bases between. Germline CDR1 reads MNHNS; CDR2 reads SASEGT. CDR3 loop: CASSESGLLYQPQHF. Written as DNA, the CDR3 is TGTGCCAGCAGTGAGTCGGGATTGCTCTACCAGCCCCAGCATTTT.

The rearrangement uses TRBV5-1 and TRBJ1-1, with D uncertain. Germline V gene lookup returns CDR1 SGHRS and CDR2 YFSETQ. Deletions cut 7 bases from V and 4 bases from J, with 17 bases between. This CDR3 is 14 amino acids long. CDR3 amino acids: CASGVGGAGTEAFF. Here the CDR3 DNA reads TGCGCCAGCGGGGTAGGAGGCGCGGGCACTGAAGCTTTCTTT.

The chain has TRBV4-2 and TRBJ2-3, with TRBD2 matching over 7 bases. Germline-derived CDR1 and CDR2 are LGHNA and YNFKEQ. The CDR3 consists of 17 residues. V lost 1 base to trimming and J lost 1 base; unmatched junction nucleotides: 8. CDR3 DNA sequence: TGTGCCAGCAGCCAAGGGGACTACTCCTACCGCACAGATACGCAGTATTTT. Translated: CASSQGDYSYRTDTQYF.

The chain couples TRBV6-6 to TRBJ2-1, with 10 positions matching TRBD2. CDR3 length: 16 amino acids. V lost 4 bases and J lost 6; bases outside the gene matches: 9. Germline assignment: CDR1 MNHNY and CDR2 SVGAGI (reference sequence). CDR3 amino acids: CASSSHSGGPGNEQFF. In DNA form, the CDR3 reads TGTGCCAGCAGTTCTCATAGCGGGGGGCCCGGCAATGAGCAGTTCTTC.

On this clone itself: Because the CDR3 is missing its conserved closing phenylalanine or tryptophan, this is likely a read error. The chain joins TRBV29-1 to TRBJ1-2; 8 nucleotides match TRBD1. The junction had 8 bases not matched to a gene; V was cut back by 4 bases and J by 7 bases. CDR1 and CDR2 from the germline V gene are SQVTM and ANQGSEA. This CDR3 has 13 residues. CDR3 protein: CSVGSDRVGGYTV. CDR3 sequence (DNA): TGCAGCGTTGGATCGGACAGGGTCGGTGGCTACACCGTC.

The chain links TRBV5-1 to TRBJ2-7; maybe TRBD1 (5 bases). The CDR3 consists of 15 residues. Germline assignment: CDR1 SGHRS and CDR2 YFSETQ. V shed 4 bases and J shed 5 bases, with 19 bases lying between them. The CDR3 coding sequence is TGCGCCAGCAGCGCGAAAACTACAGTGGGGCACGAGCAGTACTTC. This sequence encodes CASSAKTTVGHEQYF.

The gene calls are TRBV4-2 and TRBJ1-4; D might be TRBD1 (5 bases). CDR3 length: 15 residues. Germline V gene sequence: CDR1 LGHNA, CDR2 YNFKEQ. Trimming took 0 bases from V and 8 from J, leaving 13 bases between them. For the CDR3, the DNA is TGTGCCAGCAGCCAAGATCAAGGGGAGGTCGAAAAACTGTTTTTT. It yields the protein CASSQDQGEVEKLFF.

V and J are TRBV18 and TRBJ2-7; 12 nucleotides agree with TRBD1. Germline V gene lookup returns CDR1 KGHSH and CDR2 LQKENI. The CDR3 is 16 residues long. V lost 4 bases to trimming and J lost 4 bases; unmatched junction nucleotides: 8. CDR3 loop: CASSHRDRGRWYEQYF. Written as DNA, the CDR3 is TGTGCCAGCTCACACCGGGACAGGGGGCGGTGGTACGAGCAGTACTTC.

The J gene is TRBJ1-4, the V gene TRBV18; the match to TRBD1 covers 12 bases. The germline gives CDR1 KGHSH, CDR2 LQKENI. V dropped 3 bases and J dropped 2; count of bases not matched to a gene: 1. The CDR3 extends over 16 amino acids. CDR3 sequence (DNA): TGTGCCAGCTCACCGGGACAGGGGGCGACTAATGAAAAACTGTTTTTT. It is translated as CASSPGQGATNEKLFF. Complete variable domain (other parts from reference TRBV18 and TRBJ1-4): NAGVMQNPRHLVRRRGQEARLRCSPMKGHSHVYWYRQLPEEGLKFMVYLQKENIIDESGMPKERFSAEFPKEGPSILRIQQVVRGDSAAYFCASSPGQGATNEKLFFGSGTQLSVL.

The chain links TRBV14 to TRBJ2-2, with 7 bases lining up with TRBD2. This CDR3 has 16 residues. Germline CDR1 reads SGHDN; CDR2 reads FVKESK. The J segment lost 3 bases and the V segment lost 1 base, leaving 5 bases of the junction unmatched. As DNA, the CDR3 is TGTGCCAGCAGCCAAGTCCAGGGAGGGTACACCGGGGAGCTGTTTTTT. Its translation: CASSQVQGGYTGELFF. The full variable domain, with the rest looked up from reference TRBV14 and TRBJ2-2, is EAGVTQFPSHSVIEKGQTVTLRCDPISGHDNLYWYRRVMGKEIKFLLHFVKESKQDESGMPNNRFLAERTGGTYSTLKVQPAELEDSGVYFCASSQVQGGYTGELFFGEGSRLTVL.

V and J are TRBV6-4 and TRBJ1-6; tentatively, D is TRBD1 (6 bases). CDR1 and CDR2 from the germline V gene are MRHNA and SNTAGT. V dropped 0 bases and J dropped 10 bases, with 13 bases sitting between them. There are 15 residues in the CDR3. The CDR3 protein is CASSDSPGDSSPLHF. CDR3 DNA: TGTGCCAGCAGTGACTCGCCAGGGGATTCATCACCCCTCCACTTT.

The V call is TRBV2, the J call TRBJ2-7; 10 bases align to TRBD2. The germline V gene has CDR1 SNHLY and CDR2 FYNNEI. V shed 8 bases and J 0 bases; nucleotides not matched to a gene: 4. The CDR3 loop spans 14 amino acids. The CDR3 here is CASGLAGGSYEQYF. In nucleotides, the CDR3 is TGTGCCAGCGGGTTAGCGGGGGGCTCCTACGAGCAGTACTTC.

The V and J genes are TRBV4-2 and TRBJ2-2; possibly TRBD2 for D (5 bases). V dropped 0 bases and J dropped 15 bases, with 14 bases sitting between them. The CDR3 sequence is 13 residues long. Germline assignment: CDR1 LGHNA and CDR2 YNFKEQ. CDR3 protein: CASSQDPARGLFF. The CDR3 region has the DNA TGTGCCAGCAGCCAAGATCCAGCCCGAGGGTTGTTTTTT.

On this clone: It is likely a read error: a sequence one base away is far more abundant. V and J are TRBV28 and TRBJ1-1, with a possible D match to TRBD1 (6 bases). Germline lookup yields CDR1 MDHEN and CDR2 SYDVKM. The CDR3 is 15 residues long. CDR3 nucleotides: TGTTCCAGCAGTTTAAGGACAGAGATGAACACTGAAGCTTTCTTT. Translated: CSSSLRTEMNTEAFF.

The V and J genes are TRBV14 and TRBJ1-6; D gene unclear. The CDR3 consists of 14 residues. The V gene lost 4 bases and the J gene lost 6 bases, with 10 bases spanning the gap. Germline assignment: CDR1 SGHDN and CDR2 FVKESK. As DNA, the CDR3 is TGTGCCAGCAGCCCCAGGCCACTTAATTCACCCCTCCACTTT. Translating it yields CASSPRPLNSPLHF.

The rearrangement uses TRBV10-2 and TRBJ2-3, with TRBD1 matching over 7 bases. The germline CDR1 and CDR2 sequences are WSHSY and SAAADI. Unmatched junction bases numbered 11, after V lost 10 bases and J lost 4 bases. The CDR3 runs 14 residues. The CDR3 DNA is TGCGCCACCGAGACAGGGTTTAGGTCAGATACGCAGTATTTT. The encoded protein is CATETGFRSDTQYF.

The CDR3 nucleotides are TGTGCTAGTGGTTTGGCGGTGAACACTGAAGCTTTCTTT. Protein: CASGLAVNTEAFF. The genes are TRBV12-5 and TRBJ1-1; D is ambiguous. Germline CDR1 LGHNT, CDR2 FRNRAP. The germline V and J ends were trimmed by 1 base and 0 bases, with 3 bases remaining between them. The CDR3 spans 13 residues.